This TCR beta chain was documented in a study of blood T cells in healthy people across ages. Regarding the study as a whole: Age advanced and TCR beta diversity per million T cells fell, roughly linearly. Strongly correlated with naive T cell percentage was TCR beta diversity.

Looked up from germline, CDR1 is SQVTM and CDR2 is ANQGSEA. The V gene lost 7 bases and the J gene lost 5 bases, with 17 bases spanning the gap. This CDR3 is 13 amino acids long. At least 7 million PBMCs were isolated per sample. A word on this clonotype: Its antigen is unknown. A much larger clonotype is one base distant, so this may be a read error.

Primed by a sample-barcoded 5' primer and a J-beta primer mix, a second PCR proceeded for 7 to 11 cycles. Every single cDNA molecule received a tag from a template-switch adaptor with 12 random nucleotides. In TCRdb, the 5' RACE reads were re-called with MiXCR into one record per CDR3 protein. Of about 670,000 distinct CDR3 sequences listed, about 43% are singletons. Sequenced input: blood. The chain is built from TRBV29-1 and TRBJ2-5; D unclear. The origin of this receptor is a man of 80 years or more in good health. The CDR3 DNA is TGCAGCGCCCTGAGTGGGTTAGGGGAGACCCAGTACTTC. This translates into CSALSGLGETQYF. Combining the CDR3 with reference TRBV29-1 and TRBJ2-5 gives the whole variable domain SAVISQKPSRDICQRGTSLTIQCQVDSQVTMMFWYRQQPGQSLTLIATANQGSEATYESGFVIDKFPISRPNLTFSTLTVSNMSPEDSSIYLCSALSGLGETQYFGPGTRLLVL.